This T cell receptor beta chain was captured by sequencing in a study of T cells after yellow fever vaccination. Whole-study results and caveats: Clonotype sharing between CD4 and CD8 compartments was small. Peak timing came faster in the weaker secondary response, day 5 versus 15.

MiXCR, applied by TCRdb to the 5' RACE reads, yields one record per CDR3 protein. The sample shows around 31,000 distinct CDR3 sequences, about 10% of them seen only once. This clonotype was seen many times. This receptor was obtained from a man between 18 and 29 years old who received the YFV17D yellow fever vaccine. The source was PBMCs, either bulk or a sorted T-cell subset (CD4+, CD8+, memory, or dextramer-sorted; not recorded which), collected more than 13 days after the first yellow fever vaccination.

CDR3 amino acids: CASSPGEDIQYF. The CDR3 DNA is TGTGCCAGCTCACCTGGGGAGGACATTCAGTACTTC. This rearrangement joins TRBV18 to TRBJ2-4; possible D gene TRBD2, 6 bases. This CDR3 is built from 12 residues. Trimming pared 3 bases from V and 8 bases from J, leaving 8 bases between. Germline V gene sequence: CDR1 KGHSH, CDR2 LQKENI.